This T cell receptor (beta chain) was captured in a study of blood T cell repertoires in COVID-19. Whole-study context: Samples representing acute and convalescent COVID-19 were sourced from the United States, Italy and Spain. Sources were T cells, B-cell-depleted T cells, or PBMCs; the material itself was cDNA or gDNA.

V dropped 1 base and J dropped 6 bases, with 12 bases sitting between them. CDR1 MGHRA and CDR2 YSYEKL come from the germline V gene. The CDR3 is 14 amino acids. Cohort 3 recovered donors had two negative PCRs, clearance, or symptom resolution. In the authors' workflow: Using reference gene primer amplification, nucleated cell counts were estimated. Data came from immunoSEQ multiplex PCR; TCRdb stores just in-frame clones and leaves some out. The V and J calls and clone size were taken over from that table, and D and trimming were inferred from the DNA. Here the sample spans approximately 470,000 clones, 87% being singletons.

Sequencing was done on a sample of PBMCs or T cells enriched from blood (not recorded which). This TCR derives from a woman between 18 and 30 years old who had recovered from COVID-19. The gene calls are TRBV4-1 and TRBJ1-1; D not resolved. The chain's CDR3 is CASSQVSLAAEAFF. CDR3 coding DNA: TGCGCCAGCAGCCAAGTTAGTCTAGCAGCTGAAGCTTTCTTT.